Listed below are T cell receptor beta chains from one sample, sequenced in a study of T-cell reconstitution after alpha-beta-depleted transplantation in children. TCRdb redid the calling of the PCR reads with MiXCR, one entry per CDR3 protein. The repertoire consists of some 550,000 distinct CDR3 sequences, with 20% to 25% occurring once and the leading ten covering 13% to 15%. The source material was PBMCs, mostly from graft donor cells, sampled 360 days after TCRalphabeta/CD19-depleted stem cell transplant. The receptors were gathered from a boy under three years old who had a stem cell transplant for acute myeloid leukemia, so the T cells may come from the graft donor. Each CDR3 is given with its conserved first and last residue. Each record gives: CDR3 length, V gene, clone size, D gene, J gene, CDR3 protein, CDR3 DNA. The D gene is left open where the match is weak. Clone size appears in some rows only: once, few, many, or a class for an expanded clone.

>17|TRBV7-6|many|TRBD1|TRBJ1-5
CASSSGTGVNSNQPQHF
TGTGCCAGCAGCAGCGGGACAGGGGTGAATAGCAATCAGCCCCAGCATTTT
>13|TRBV12-3/TRBV12-4|few|.|TRBJ1-2
CATLDTVPHGYTF
TGTGCCACGCTAGACACGGTGCCTCATGGCTACACCTTC
>14|TRBV4-2|.|.|TRBJ1-2
CASSQESGAAGYTF
TGTGCCAGCAGCCAAGAGTCAGGGGCGGCGGGCTACACCTTC
>14|TRBV27|.|.|TRBJ2-3
CASHVGTGTDTQYF
TGTGCCAGTCACGTCGGGACGGGAACAGATACGCAGTATTTT
>16|TRBV20-1|many|TRBD1|TRBJ2-1
CSARKDSGTGYNEQFF
TGCAGTGCTAGAAAAGATTCCGGGACAGGGTACAATGAGCAGTTCTTC
>12|TRBV3-1|few|.|TRBJ2-2
CASSRRGGELFF
TGTGCCAGCAGCCGAAGGGGAGGGGAGCTGTTTTTT
>13|TRBV6-1|many|.|TRBJ2-7
CASTGGGSYEQYF
TGTGCCAGCACCGGAGGGGGCTCCTACGAGCAGTACTTC
>14|TRBV25-1|few|.|TRBJ2-5
CASSDLPADETQYF
TGTGCCAGCAGTGACCTCCCCGCTGACGAGACCCAGTACTTC
>15|TRBV20-1|few|.|TRBJ1-1
CSARDFWAGGTEAFF
TGCAGTGCTAGAGATTTCTGGGCTGGGGGCACTGAAGCTTTCTTT
>21|TRBV5-1|few|.|TRBJ2-6
CASSFLLLAGIALSGANVLTF
TGCGCCAGCAGCTTTTTATTGTTGGCGGGGATAGCTCTCTCTGGGGCCAACGTCCTGACTTTC
>16|TRBV25-1|many|.|TRBJ1-6
CASSESGSSYNSPLHF
TGTGCCAGCAGTGAGAGCGGGAGCTCCTATAATTCACCCCTCCACTTT
>16|TRBV6-1|many|.|TRBJ2-5
CASSQETKGYQETQYF
TGTGCCAGCAGTCAGGAGACCAAGGGGTACCAAGAGACCCAGTACTTC
>19|TRBV11-2|few|TRBD2|TRBJ2-3
CASSLDTLAGGTSTDTQYF
TGTGCCAGCAGCTTAGATACCCTAGCGGGGGGAACTAGCACAGATACGCAGTATTTT
>14|TRBV12-3/TRBV12-4|many|.|TRBJ2-6
CASSPGIGANVLTF
TGTGCCAGCAGTCCTGGAATTGGGGCCAACGTCCTGACTTTC
>15|TRBV18|.|.|TRBJ2-2
CASSPGGTGTGELFF
TGTGCCAGCTCACCAGGGGGCACAGGCACCGGGGAGCTGTTTTTT
>13|TRBV7-9|few|.|TRBJ1-1
CASSFDRVTEAFF
TGTGCCAGCAGCTTCGACAGAGTCACTGAAGCTTTCTTT
>15|TRBV12-3/TRBV12-4|few|.|TRBJ1-1
CASSFQGRGGTEAFF
TGTGCCAGCAGTTTCCAGGGAAGGGGGGGCACTGAAGCTTTCTTT
>14|TRBV20-1|many|.|TRBJ1-4
CSARYPGSRGKLFF
TGCAGTGCTAGATACCCGGGATCAAGGGGAAAACTGTTTTTT
>15|TRBV10-2|.|.|TRBJ1-4
CASRPGEARREKLFF
TGCGCCAGCAGGCCCGGGGAGGCCAGACGGGAAAAACTGTTTTTT
>13|TRBV20-1|few|.|TRBJ1-2
CSAFWDTNYGYTF
TGCAGTGCTTTTTGGGACACCAACTATGGCTACACCTTC
>13|TRBV6-1|few|.|TRBJ1-1
CASKIPTGAEAFF
TGTGCCAGCAAGATACCAACGGGGGCTGAAGCTTTCTTT
>14|TRBV12-3/TRBV12-4|.|TRBD1|TRBJ1-2
CASSLIGTGKGYTF
TGTGCCAGCAGTTTGATCGGGACAGGGAAGGGCTACACCTTC
>15|TRBV20-1|.|TRBD1|TRBJ1-4
CSARPGGGTNEKLFF
TGCAGTGCTAGACCAGGGGGCGGTACTAATGAAAAACTGTTTTTT
>18|TRBV4-1|.|.|TRBJ1-1
CASSQDGHYSDTNTEAFF
TGCGCCAGCAGCCAAGATGGCCATTATTCGGACACAAACACTGAAGCTTTCTTT
>17|TRBV20-1|many|TRBD2|TRBJ2-1
CSARFRTSGASYNEQFF
TGCAGTGCTAGATTCCGGACTAGCGGGGCTTCCTACAATGAGCAGTTCTTC
>16|TRBV20-1|.|TRBD2|TRBJ2-3
CSASGPSGGITDTQYF
TGCAGTGCTAGCGGTCCTAGCGGGGGGATCACAGATACGCAGTATTTT
>16|TRBV5-1|many|.|TRBJ2-2
CASTTSAQGVPGELFF
TGCGCCAGCACCACCTCAGCTCAGGGAGTTCCCGGGGAGCTGTTTTTT
>15|TRBV5-1|.|TRBD1|TRBJ1-6
CASSYGTGENSPLHF
TGCGCCAGCAGCTATGGGACAGGGGAGAATTCACCCCTCCACTTT
>11|TRBV28|.|.|TRBJ1-5
CASSINQPQHF
TGTGCCAGCAGTATCAATCAGCCCCAGCATTTT
>13|TRBV29-1|many|TRBD1|TRBJ2-7
CSVVPGTAYEQYF
TGCAGCGTTGTTCCCGGGACAGCCTACGAGCAGTACTTC
>15|TRBV29-1|few|TRBD2|TRBJ2-1
CSVGLAGGRYNEQFF
TGCAGCGTTGGGCTAGCGGGGGGGCGCTACAATGAGCAGTTCTTC
>14|TRBV4-3|few|.|TRBJ2-5
CASSQGTSWETPYF
TGCGCCAGCAGCCAAGGGACTTCATGGGAGACCCCGTACTTC
>13|TRBV7-6|.|.|TRBJ2-5
CASSLVLQETQYF
TGTGCCAGCAGCTTAGTGCTTCAAGAGACCCAGTACTTC
>16|TRBV5-1|many|TRBD1|TRBJ2-1
CASSRDRGPPYNEQFF
TGCGCCAGCAGCCGGGACAGGGGTCCTCCCTACAATGAGCAGTTCTTC
>13|TRBV20-1|many|.|TRBJ2-7
CSAKGAANYEQYF
TGCAGTGCTAAAGGGGCCGCCAACTACGAGCAGTACTTC
>12|TRBV29-1|.|TRBD1|TRBJ1-4
CSVWAPGGKLFF
TGCAGCGTTTGGGCCCCAGGGGGAAAACTGTTTTTT
>14|TRBV20-1|.|TRBD2|TRBJ2-5
CSASGLAGRETQYF
TGCAGTGCTTCTGGACTAGCGGGGAGGGAGACCCAGTACTTC
>16|TRBV7-8|few|.|TRBJ2-1
CASSSHPAGEDNEQFF
TGTGCCAGCAGCTCCCACCCGGCCGGGGAGGACAATGAGCAGTTCTTC
>15|TRBV20-1|.|.|TRBJ2-5
CSARDARGLQETQYF
TGCAGTGCTAGAGACGCGCGGGGACTCCAAGAGACCCAGTACTTC
>13|TRBV12-3/TRBV12-4|few|.|TRBJ2-1
CASSSRTDNEQFF
TGTGCCAGCAGTTCCCGGACTGACAATGAGCAGTTCTTC